This T cell receptor beta chain was profiled in a study of T cells in localized non-small cell lung cancer. General study points: Median about 58 top-100 tumor clones were shared with paired adjacent lung. Because sequencing included only one region (of the tumor), heterogeneity remains possible. Patients showing higher blood T cell density tended to see longer overall survival. Clonality peaked in uninvolved adjacent lung rather than tumor.

The protocol was immunoSEQ multiplex PCR, while the TCRdb copy is restricted to in-frame clones and leaves out a portion. The repertoire consists of 6,000 or so clones, with roughly 43% occurring once and the leading ten covering 7.5% to 10%. This CDR3 is 15 amino acids long. V was clipped by 6 bases and J by 0 bases, with 14 bases between them. Germline V CDR1 and CDR2: SQVTM, ANQGSEA. A remark on this clone: The target antigen is unknown.

The sequence came from a woman aged 40-75 years with stage II squamous cell lung carcinoma. This material consisted of lung tumor tissue, taken before any cancer treatment. This chain joins TRBV29-1 and TRBJ1-4; no clear D. The DNA of the CDR3 is TGCAGCGTAAGGACGGGCAGTGCAACTAATGAAAAACTGTTTTTT. It codes for CSVRTGSATNEKLFF.